Following are 28 T cell receptor beta chains from one sample sequenced in a study of CD8 T cells in Susac syndrome. RNA totalling 0.5 to 1 ug underwent reverse transcription with random hexamers. TCRdb re-called the immunoSEQ multiplex PCR reads through MiXCR, storing one row per CDR3 protein. The sample carries 180,000 or so distinct CDR3 sequences, around 94% recorded once. Sequenced material: CD4+ T cells from PBMCs. Source of these receptors: a human donor in good health.

The chain recombines TRBV24-1 with TRBJ2-1; D not certain. Germline V CDR1 and CDR2: KGHDR, SFDVKD. The ends were cut back, 5 bases at V and 10 bases at J, with 11 bases in the middle. The CDR3 sequence is 12 residues long. CDR3 sequence (DNA): TGTGCCACCAGTGCCCGCGGACGCGAGCAGTTCTTC. Residues: CATSARGREQFF.

The J gene is TRBJ1-2, the V gene TRBV3-1, with TRBD1 identical over 9 bases. This CDR3 contains 13 residues. V gave up 3 bases and J gave up 7 bases; unmatched junction bases: 3. CDR1 LGHDT and CDR2 YNNKEL come from the germline V gene (reference sequence). The CDR3 reads CASSHGTGSGYTF. The DNA for the CDR3 is TGTGCCAGCAGCCACGGGACAGGGAGTGGCTACACCTTC.

This clonotype occurred once. This chain links TRBV4-3 with TRBJ1-2; no definite D call. The CDR3 loop spans 13 amino acids. The V and J ends lost 4 bases and 4 bases respectively, with 10 bases between them. Germline V gene data show CDR1 as LGHNA and CDR2 as YSLEER. The CDR3, as DNA: TGCGCCAGCAGCCCCGAAACTTCCTATGGCTACACCTTC. It yields the protein CASSPETSYGYTF.

The CDR3 is CASSLSPLYEQFF. In DNA, the CDR3 is TGTGCCAGCAGTCTCTCTCCACTCTATGAGCAGTTCTTC. The gene calls are TRBV12-3 or TRBV12-4 and TRBJ2-1; D call uncertain. V was cut by 5 bases and J by 8 bases, with 13 bases left in between. The CDR3 contains 13 residues.

This chain joins TRBV29-1 and TRBJ2-1, with TRBD2 identical over 8 bases. Germline V gives CDR1 SQVTM, CDR2 ANQGSEA. The CDR3 runs to 14 residues. After removal of 2 bases from V and 9 bases from J, the junction contained 9 bases not matched to a gene. CDR3 loop: CSVEPRGGRGEQFF. CDR3 DNA: TGCAGCGTTGAACCCCGGGGGGGCCGGGGTGAGCAGTTCTTC.

CDR3 residues: CASSDALNTEAFF. CDR3 nucleotide sequence: TGTGCCAGCAGTGATGCTCTTAACACTGAAGCTTTCTTT. This chain connects TRBV2 to TRBJ1-1; D ambiguous. The germline V gene encodes CDR1 SNHLY and CDR2 FYNNEI. V lost 3 bases to trimming and J lost 2 bases, with 7 bases between them. The CDR3 is 13 residues long.

The rearrangement joins TRBV20-1 to TRBJ2-7, with 10 bases fitting TRBD2. Germline V gives CDR1 DFQATT, CDR2 SNEGSKA (reference sequence). J gave up 3 bases and V 5 bases, and 7 bases lay outside the gene matches. The CDR3 length is 14 residues. The CDR3 reads CSAQLAGDLYEQYF. The DNA for the CDR3 is TGCAGTGCTCAGCTAGCGGGGGACCTCTACGAGCAGTACTTC.

The chain combines TRBV18 with TRBJ2-7; TRBD1 might be the D (6 bases). The V gene's germline CDR1 is KGHSH and CDR2 LQKENI. The CDR3 is 14 residues long. With 2 bases removed from V and 3 bases from J, the gap between germline ends came to 11 bases. The CDR3 loop is CASSPSRTDYEQYF. The CDR3 DNA sequence: TGTGCCAGCTCACCATCCCGGACAGACTACGAGCAGTACTTC.

The chain recombines TRBV3-1 with TRBJ2-6; D uncertain. The CDR3 is made up of 17 amino acids. The ends were cut back, 0 bases at V and 4 bases at J, with 13 bases in the middle. In germline, CDR1 is LGHDT, CDR2 YNNKEL (reference sequence). This CDR3 is CASSQENLGEGANVLTF. For the CDR3, the DNA is TGTGCCAGCAGCCAAGAGAACCTTGGGGAAGGGGCCAACGTCCTGACTTTC.

This clonotype was recorded once. The CDR3 sequence is CASSPGTANYEQYF. The CDR3 DNA sequence: TGTGCCAGCAGTCCGGGGACAGCCAACTACGAGCAGTACTTC. The V call is TRBV6-2 or TRBV6-3, the J call TRBJ2-7, with 7 bases matching TRBD1. There are 14 residues in the CDR3. The V and J ends lost 5 bases and 3 bases, in that order; junction bases with no gene match: 7. CDR1 is MNHEY, CDR2 SVGEGT, per germline.

The rearrangement uses TRBV20-1 and TRBJ2-7; possibly TRBD2 for D (7 bases). Trimming left V 1 base short and J 0 bases short, with 13 bases between. The CDR3 is 15 amino acids. The germline V gene encodes CDR1 DFQATT and CDR2 SNEGSKA (reference sequence). CDR3 in amino acids: CSARGLGGASYEQYF. In nucleotides, the CDR3 is TGCAGTGCTAGAGGCTTGGGGGGGGCCTCCTACGAGCAGTACTTC.

This chain joins TRBV9 and TRBJ2-3; the D is unclear. Trimming stripped 4 bases from V and 0 bases from J, with 15 bases between. Germline V CDR1 and CDR2: SGDLS, YYNGEE. CDR3 length equals 16 residues. The CDR3: CASSPIGRSSTDTQYF. In DNA form, the CDR3 reads TGTGCCAGCAGCCCCATAGGGCGCTCTAGCACAGATACGCAGTATTTT.

The chain uses TRBV12-3 or TRBV12-4 and TRBJ2-1, with 9 bases aligning to TRBD2. V lost 1 base, J lost 5 bases, and 3 bases stayed unmatched. The CDR3 extends over 15 amino acids. The CDR3 spells CASSLGGGADNEQFF. DNA for the CDR3: TGTGCCAGCAGTTTAGGCGGGGGGGCAGACAATGAGCAGTTCTTC.

The chain joins TRBV29-1 to TRBJ1-2; the D is unclear. This CDR3 is 13 amino acids long. Germline-derived CDR1 and CDR2 are SQVTM and ANQGSEA. The V gene lost 4 bases and the J gene lost 0 bases, with 9 bases spanning the gap. The CDR3 here is CSVGLAANYGYTF. CDR3 DNA: TGCAGCGTTGGTCTCGCAGCTAACTATGGCTACACCTTC.

The V call is TRBV6-2 or TRBV6-3, the J call TRBJ1-2; possibly TRBD1 for D (6 bases). The CDR3 is 15 residues long. The ends were cut back, 6 bases at V and 2 bases at J, with 16 bases in the middle. Germline V CDR1 and CDR2: MNHEY, SVGEGT. The CDR3 region has the DNA TGTGCCAGCAGACCCGCCGGGACAACCAACTATGGCTACACCTTC. Translation gives CASRPAGTTNYGYTF.

V and J are TRBV20-1 and TRBJ2-4, with 7 bases matching TRBD1. This CDR3 is built from 14 residues. Per germline, CDR1 DFQATT and CDR2 SNEGSKA (reference sequence). The trim removed 6 bases at V and 0 bases at J, leaving 5 bases unmatched. DNA for the CDR3: TGCAGTGCGACAGACAGGGTAGCCAAAAACATTCAGTACTTC. As protein: CSATDRVAKNIQYF.

This clonotype was counted only a few times. As DNA, the CDR3 is TGCAGCGTTGCCTCAGGGGGTCACACTTACGAGCAGTACTTC. It is translated as CSVASGGHTYEQYF. The chain links TRBV29-1 to TRBJ2-7, with 7 bases that match TRBD1. The V and J ends lost 4 bases and 4 bases, in that order; junction bases with no gene match: 10. The CDR3 is 14 amino acids. Looked up from germline, CDR1 is SQVTM and CDR2 is ANQGSEA.

The genes are TRBV6-2 or TRBV6-3 and TRBJ2-7; D ambiguous. CDR1 MNHEY and CDR2 SVGEGT come from the germline V gene. The CDR3 length is 14 residues. Trimming pared 0 bases from V and 1 base from J, leaving 7 bases between. The CDR3 loop reads CASSYSIGSYEQYF. In DNA, the CDR3 is TGTGCCAGCAGTTACTCGATAGGGTCCTACGAGCAGTACTTC.

This chain uses TRBV28 with TRBJ2-7; maybe TRBD2 (6 bases). V dropped 8 bases and J dropped 2 bases, with 10 bases sitting between them. Germline V gene lookup returns CDR1 MDHEN and CDR2 SYDVKM. The CDR3 runs to 12 residues. Here the CDR3 reads CASSGLPYEQYF. The CDR3 DNA reads as TGTGCCAGCTCGGGACTCCCCTACGAGCAGTACTTC.

The chain uses TRBV28 and TRBJ2-1; D remains ambiguous. Germline lookup yields CDR1 MDHEN and CDR2 SYDVKM. V lost 5 bases and J lost 7, with 6 bases in between. The CDR3 covers 11 residues. The CDR3 bases are TGTGCCAGCAGTCCCCGGAATGAGCAGTTCTTC. Translation: CASSPRNEQFF.

The chain combines TRBV15 with TRBJ1-2; D is uncertain. Trimming shortened V by 6 bases and J by 7 bases, and 15 bases separated the two germline ends. The length of the CDR3 is 13 residues. CDR1 LNHNV and CDR2 YYDKDF come from the germline V gene (reference sequence). CDR3 sequence: CATSITPRGGYTF. The DNA for the CDR3 is TGTGCCACCAGTATCACTCCTCGAGGTGGCTACACCTTC. Combining the CDR3 with reference TRBV15 and TRBJ1-2 gives the whole variable domain DAMVIQNPRYQVTQFGKPVTLSCSQTLNHNVMYWYQQKSSQAPKLLFHYYDKDFNNEADTPDNFQSRRPNTSFCFLDIRSPGLGDTAMYLCATSITPRGGYTFGSGTRLTVV.

To note about this clonotype: Sequence at one end of the junction differs from germline and may be a read error. The chain has TRBV15 and TRBJ2-5, with D possibly TRBD2 on 5 matching bases. Germline values: CDR1 LNHNV, CDR2 YYDKDF (reference sequence). The CDR3 contains 13 residues. The CDR3 sequence: CTTGIGEGETQYF. The DNA of the CDR3 is TGTACCACGGGGATCGGGGAAGGAGAGACCCAGTACTTC. Based on the CDR3 plus reference TRBV15 and TRBJ2-5, the full variable domain is DAMVIQNPRYQVTQFGKPVTLSCSQTLNHNVMYWYQQKSSQAPKLLFHYYDKDFNNEADTPDNFQSRRPNTSFCFLDIRSPGLGDTAMYLCTTGIGEGETQYFGPGTRLLVL.

The chain couples TRBV19 to TRBJ2-7; D could derive from TRBD1 or TRBD2 (5 bases each). CDR1 is LNHDA and CDR2 is SQIVND in the germline V gene (reference sequence). The CDR3 has 14 residues. V was shortened by 3 bases and J by 3 bases, with 12 bases between the two germline ends. CDR3: CASSIEGRGYEQYF. The CDR3 nucleotides are TGTGCCAGTAGTATCGAGGGACGGGGCTACGAGCAGTACTTC.

The rearrangement uses TRBV12-3 or TRBV12-4 and TRBJ1-5, with a weak D call TRBD1 (5 bases). Trimming took 5 bases from V and 0 from J, leaving 14 bases between them. The CDR3 has 16 residues. This chain's CDR3 is CASSAWGPYSNQPQHF. CDR3 in DNA: TGTGCCAGCAGTGCATGGGGCCCATATAGCAATCAGCCCCAGCATTTT.

The rearrangement uses TRBV20-1 and TRBJ1-3, with unresolved D. Trimming pared 1 base from V and 0 bases from J, leaving 7 bases between. Per the germline V gene, CDR1 is DFQATT and CDR2 is SNEGSKA (reference sequence). The CDR3 totals 14 residues. The CDR3 is CSARGGSSGNTIYF. CDR3 DNA: TGCAGTGCTAGAGGAGGAAGCTCTGGAAACACCATATATTTT.

The V gene is TRBV5-1, the J gene TRBJ2-7; no clear D gene. The CDR3 has 13 amino acids. Germline CDR1 is SGHRS and CDR2 is YFSETQ. V was trimmed by 3 bases and J by 2 bases, leaving 9 bases between them. The CDR3 spells CASSYVVPYEQYF. Here the CDR3 DNA reads TGCGCCAGCAGCTACGTGGTACCCTACGAGCAGTACTTC.

The rearrangement joins TRBV7-8 to TRBJ1-4; possible D gene TRBD1, 6 bases. The CDR3 loop spans 14 amino acids. V lost 5 bases, J lost 4 bases, and 11 bases lay in between. Germline lookup yields CDR1 SGHVS and CDR2 FQNEAQ. This CDR3 reads CASSRRDNNEKLFF. In DNA form, the CDR3 reads TGTGCCAGCAGCCGCCGGGACAATAATGAAAAACTGTTTTTT.

The V and J genes are TRBV30 and TRBJ1-2; no definite D call. From germline, CDR1 is GTSNPN and CDR2 SVGIG (reference sequence). V was cut by 2 bases and J by 0 bases, with 19 bases left in between. This CDR3 is 17 amino acids long. Here the CDR3 DNA reads TGTGCCTGGAGTCTAGCCACGACACAACGCCCTAACTATGGCTACACCTTC. Protein sequence: CAWSLATTQRPNYGYTF.